This TCR beta chain was sequenced in a study of shared T cell receptors in the human thymus. Losses at the gene ends were 1 base for V and 1 base for J; bases not matched to a gene: 9. The germline gives CDR1 GTSNPN, CDR2 SVGIG (reference sequence). There are 16 residues in the CDR3. Assay used: immunoSEQ multiplex PCR; TCRdb lists only in-frame clones, some missing. The sample contains hundreds of thousands of clones, approximately 90% of which appear only once. These data were likewise used in another study, on human thymus T cells. This second study says: Within thymic and blood repertoires, V and J gene usage appeared to be biased. Overlap was high between thymic repertoires from unrelated individuals, as reported in related research.

This chain joins TRBV30 and TRBJ2-5; 7 bases agree with TRBD1. Sequencing was done on a sample of thymocytes. The receptor's source is a boy in the first two years of life with a congenital heart defect. Here the CDR3 DNA reads TGTGCCTGGAGTGCCCCCAGGACAGGATCCCAAGAGACCCAGTACTTC. It is translated as CAWSAPRTGSQETQYF.